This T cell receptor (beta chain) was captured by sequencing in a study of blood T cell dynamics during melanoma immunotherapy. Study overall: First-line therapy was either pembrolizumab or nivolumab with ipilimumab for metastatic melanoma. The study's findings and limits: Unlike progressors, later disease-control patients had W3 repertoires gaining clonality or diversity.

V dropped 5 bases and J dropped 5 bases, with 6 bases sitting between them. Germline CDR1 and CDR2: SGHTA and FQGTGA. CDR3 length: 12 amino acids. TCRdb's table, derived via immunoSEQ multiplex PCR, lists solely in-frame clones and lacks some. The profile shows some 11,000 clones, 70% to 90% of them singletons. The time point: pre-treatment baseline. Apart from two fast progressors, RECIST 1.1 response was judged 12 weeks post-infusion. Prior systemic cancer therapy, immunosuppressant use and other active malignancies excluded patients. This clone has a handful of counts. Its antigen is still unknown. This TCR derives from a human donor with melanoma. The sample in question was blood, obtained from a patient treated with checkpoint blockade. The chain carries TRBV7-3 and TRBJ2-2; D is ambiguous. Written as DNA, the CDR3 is TGTGCCAGCAGCCAACAGACCGGGGAGCTGTTTTTT. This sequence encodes CASSQQTGELFF.